The present T cell receptor beta chain was sequenced within a study of tumor-infiltrating lymphocytes in oesophageal squamous cell carcinoma. TCRdb used MiXCR to reprocess the PCR reads, holding one entry per CDR3 protein. The table lists approximately 15,000 distinct CDR3 sequences, roughly 55% of them singletons. The CDR3 is 14 amino acids. Between the trimmed V and J ends, which lost 7 bases and 5 bases, there was a span of 17 bases. Germline V gene sequence: CDR1 MDHEN, CDR2 SYDVKM. This sequence originates from a male donor with esophageal squamous cell carcinoma. The source material was esophageal tumor tissue. The rearrangement uses TRBV28 and TRBJ1-1, with D tentatively TRBD1 (6 bases). This CDR3 reads CASKGGVPRTEAFF. The CDR3 nucleotides read TGTGCCAGCAAAGGGGGGGTGCCTAGGACTGAAGCTTTCTTT. Drawing the rest from reference TRBV28 and TRBJ1-1, the complete variable domain is DVKVTQSSRYLVKRTGEKVFLECVQDMDHENMFWYRQDPGLGLRLIYFSYDVKMKEKGDIPEGYSVSREKKERFSLILESASTNQTSMYLCASKGGVPRTEAFFGQGTRLTVV.